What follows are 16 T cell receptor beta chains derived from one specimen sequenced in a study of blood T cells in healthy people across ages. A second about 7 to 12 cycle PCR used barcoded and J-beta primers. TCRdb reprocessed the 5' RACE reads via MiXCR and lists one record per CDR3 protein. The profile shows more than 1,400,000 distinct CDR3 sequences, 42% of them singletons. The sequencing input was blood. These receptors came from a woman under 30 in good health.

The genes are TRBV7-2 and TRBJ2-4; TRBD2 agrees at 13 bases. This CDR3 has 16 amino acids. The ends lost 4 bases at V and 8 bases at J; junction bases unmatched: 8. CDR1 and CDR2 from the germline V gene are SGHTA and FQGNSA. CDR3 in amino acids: CASSSFGTSGNYIQYF. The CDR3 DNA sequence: TGTGCCAGCAGCTCCTTTGGGACTAGCGGGAACTACATTCAGTACTTC.

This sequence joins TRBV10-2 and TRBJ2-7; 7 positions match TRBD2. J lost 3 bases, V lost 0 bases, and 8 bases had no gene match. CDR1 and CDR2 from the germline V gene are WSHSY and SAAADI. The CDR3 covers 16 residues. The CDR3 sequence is CASSESLLREFYEQYF. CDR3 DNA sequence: TGCGCCAGCAGTGAGTCCCTGCTGCGGGAGTTCTACGAGCAGTACTTC.

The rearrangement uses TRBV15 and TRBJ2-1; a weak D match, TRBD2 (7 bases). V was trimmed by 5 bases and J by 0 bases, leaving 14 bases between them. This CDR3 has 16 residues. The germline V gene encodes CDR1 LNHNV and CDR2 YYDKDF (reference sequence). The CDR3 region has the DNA TGTGCCACCAGCTATCCCCGGGGGGCCTCCTACAATGAGCAGTTCTTC. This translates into CATSYPRGASYNEQFF.

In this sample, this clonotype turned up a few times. This CDR3 is CAWSSLGTGGYTF. CDR3 in DNA: TGTGCCTGGAGCTCCCTCGGGACAGGTGGCTACACCTTC. The rearrangement uses TRBV30 and TRBJ1-2; 8 bases are shared with TRBD1. Trimming removed 3 bases from V and 7 bases from J; junction bases left unmatched: 7. This CDR3 contains 13 residues. CDR1 is GTSNPN, CDR2 SVGIG, per germline (reference sequence).

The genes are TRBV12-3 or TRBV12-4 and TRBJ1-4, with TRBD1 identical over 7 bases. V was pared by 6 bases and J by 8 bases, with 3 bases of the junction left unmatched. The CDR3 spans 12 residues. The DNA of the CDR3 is TGTGCCAGCAGGGAGACAGGGGAAAAACTGTTTTTT. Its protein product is CASRETGEKLFF.

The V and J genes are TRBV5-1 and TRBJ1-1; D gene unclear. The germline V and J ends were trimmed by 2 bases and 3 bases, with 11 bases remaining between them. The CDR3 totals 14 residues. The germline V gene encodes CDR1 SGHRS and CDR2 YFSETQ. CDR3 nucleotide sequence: TGCGCCAGCAGCTTCGAACTATTGGACACTGAAGCTTTCTTT. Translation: CASSFELLDTEAFF.

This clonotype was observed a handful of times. The CDR3 loop reads CASSIWTGADNYGYTF. The CDR3 bases are TGTGCCAGCAGTATTTGGACAGGCGCCGATAACTATGGCTACACCTTC. V gene TRBV28 combines with J gene TRBJ1-2, with 7 bases identical to TRBD1. Trimming took 5 bases from V and 1 from J; bases not matched to a gene: 10. The CDR3 length is 16 residues. CDR1 is MDHEN and CDR2 is SYDVKM in the germline V gene.

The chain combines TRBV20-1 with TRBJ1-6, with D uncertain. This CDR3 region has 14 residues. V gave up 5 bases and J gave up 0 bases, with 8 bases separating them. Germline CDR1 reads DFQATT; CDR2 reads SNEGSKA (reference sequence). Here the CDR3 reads CSAEEHSYNSPLHF. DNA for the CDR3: TGCAGTGCTGAAGAACACTCCTATAATTCACCCCTCCACTTT.

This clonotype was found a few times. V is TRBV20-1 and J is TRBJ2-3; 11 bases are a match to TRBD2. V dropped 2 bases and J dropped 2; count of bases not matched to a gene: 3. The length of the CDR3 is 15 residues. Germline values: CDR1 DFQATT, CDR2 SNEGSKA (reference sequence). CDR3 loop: CSARRLAGNTDTQYF. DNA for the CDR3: TGCAGTGCTAGACGACTAGCGGGGAACACAGATACGCAGTATTTT.

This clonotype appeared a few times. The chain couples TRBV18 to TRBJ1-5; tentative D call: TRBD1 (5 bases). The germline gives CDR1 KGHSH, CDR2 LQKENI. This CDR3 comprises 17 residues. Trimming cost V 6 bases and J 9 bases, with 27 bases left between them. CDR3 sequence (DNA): TGTGCCAGCTCGGACGGGGCGGGAACCGTCATTATGTGGCCCCAGCATTTT. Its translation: CASSDGAGTVIMWPQHF.

CDR3 DNA: TGTGCCAGCAGCCAGAAAGGACACATTCAGTACTTC. This sequence encodes CASSQKGHIQYF. The V gene is TRBV28, the J gene TRBJ2-4; D call uncertain. Trimming took 6 bases from V and 8 from J, leaving 11 bases between them. The CDR3 covers 12 residues. The germline V gene has CDR1 MDHEN and CDR2 SYDVKM.

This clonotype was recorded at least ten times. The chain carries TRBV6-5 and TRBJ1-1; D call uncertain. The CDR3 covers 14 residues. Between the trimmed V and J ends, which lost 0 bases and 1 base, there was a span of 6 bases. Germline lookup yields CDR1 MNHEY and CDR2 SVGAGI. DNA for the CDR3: TGTGCCAGCAGTTACTCAGCCGGGAACACTGAAGCTTTCTTT. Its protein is CASSYSAGNTEAFF.

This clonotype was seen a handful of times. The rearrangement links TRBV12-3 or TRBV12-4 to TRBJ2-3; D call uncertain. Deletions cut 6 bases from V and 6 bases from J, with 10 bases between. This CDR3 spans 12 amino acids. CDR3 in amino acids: CASRRSQDTQYF. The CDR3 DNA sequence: TGTGCCAGCAGGCGTTCCCAGGATACGCAGTATTTT.

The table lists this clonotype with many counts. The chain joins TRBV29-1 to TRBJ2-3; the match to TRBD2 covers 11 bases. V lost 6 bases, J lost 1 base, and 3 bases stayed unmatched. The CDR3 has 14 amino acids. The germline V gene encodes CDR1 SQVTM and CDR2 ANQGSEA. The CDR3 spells CSVTGLAGTDTQYF. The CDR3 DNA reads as TGCAGCGTCACGGGACTAGCGGGCACAGATACGCAGTATTTT.

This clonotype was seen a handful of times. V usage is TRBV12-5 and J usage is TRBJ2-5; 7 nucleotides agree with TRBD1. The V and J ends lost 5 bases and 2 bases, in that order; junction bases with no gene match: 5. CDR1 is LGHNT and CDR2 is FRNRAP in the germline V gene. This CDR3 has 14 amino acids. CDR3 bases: TGTGCTAGTGGTCTCGGGACAGTTCAAGAGACCCAGTACTTC. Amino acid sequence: CASGLGTVQETQYF.

The CDR3 DNA reads TGTGCCAGCAGCTTGCAGGGCCCTTCGAACACTGAAGCTTTCTTT. Its protein is CASSLQGPSNTEAFF. The chain links TRBV7-2 to TRBJ1-1; perhaps TRBD1 as D (5 bases). Germline loops: CDR1 SGHTA, CDR2 FQGNSA. Trimming took 3 bases from V and 1 from J, leaving 12 bases between them. The CDR3 totals 15 residues.